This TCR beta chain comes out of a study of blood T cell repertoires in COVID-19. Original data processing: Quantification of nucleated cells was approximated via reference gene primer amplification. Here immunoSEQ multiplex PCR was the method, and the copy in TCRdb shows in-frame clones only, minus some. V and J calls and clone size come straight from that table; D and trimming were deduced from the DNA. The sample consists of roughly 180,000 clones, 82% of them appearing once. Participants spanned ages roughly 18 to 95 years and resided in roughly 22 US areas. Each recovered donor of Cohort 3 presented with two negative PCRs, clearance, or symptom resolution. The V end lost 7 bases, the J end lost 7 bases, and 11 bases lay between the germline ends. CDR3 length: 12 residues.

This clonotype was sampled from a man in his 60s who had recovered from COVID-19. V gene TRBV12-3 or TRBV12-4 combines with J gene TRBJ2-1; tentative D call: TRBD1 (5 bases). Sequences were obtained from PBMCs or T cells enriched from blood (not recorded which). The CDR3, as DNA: TGTGCCAGCACAAGGGGCCAAAATGAGCAGTTCTTC. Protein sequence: CASTRGQNEQFF.